This TCR beta chain was captured by sequencing in a study of CD8+ T cells in alopecia areata (dated by TCRdb to 2017 to 2018). Concerning the study at large: The treated patients took part in an open-label pilot trial in which moderate-to-severe alopecia areata was treated with oral tofacitinib at 5 to 10 mg twice daily. Tofacitinib was given for 6 to 18 months, followed by 6 months of follow-up off drug to assess delayed response and recurrence. Disease severity in treated patients was measured with the SALT score, which quantifies the percentage of affected scalp surface area. The study used high-throughput TCRbeta sequencing to examine T cell clonal expansion in alopecia areata, in both the C3H/HeJ mouse model and human patients. Human TCRbeta sequencing covered scalp tissue and sorted CD4+ and CD8+ peripheral blood T cells from patchy and totalis/universalis alopecia areata patients and healthy controls. Tofacitinib-treated patients had biopsies at baseline and at 4 and 24 weeks of treatment, with a later scalp biopsy in several patients. Scalp clonality was compared across normal scalp (n=4), patchy alopecia areata scalp (n=8), and alopecia totalis/universalis scalp (n=8). RNA came from the PAXgene miRNA kit for fixed scalp, the miRNeasy kit for PBMCs, and the RNeasy kit for mouse skin. TCRbeta CDR3 regions were amplified by immunoSEQ multiplex PCR using 35 Vbeta forward and 13 Jbeta reverse primers. The investigation overall reported the following: Shared TCR sequences between patients were less evident than in mice, which may be partly attributable to HLA diversity in the patient population. Higher clonality and more expanded CD8+ clones were observed in lesional scalp than in normal scalp, particularly in alopecia totalis/universalis, a finding suggestive of antigenic drive. During tofacitinib treatment, many expanded lesional clones remained in scalp and blood, and this persistence may partly explain relapse after treatment is stopped. Because the treated cohort was small and included a single nonresponder, larger studies are needed to assess links between baseline CD8+ expansion and response. Unlike mouse skin, which is dominated by gammadelta T cells, normal human skin has resident alphabeta T cells that are also sequenced, and this complicates analysis of the scalp TCR repertoire. Tofacitinib significantly lowered scalp clonality and the number of expanded CD8+ clones among the top 100 scalp clones.

The time point label, as the study defines it: roughly 24 weeks on oral tofacitinib. The intended sense of this specimen's treatment or condition label: oral pan-JAK inhibitor, 5-10 mg twice daily. Peripheral blood and lesional scalp punch biopsies were obtained from patients with alopecia areata. PBMCs were isolated by density centrifugation and stained for CD3, CD4 and CD8, after which CD4+ and CD8+ T cells were sorted on a FACSAria. From its cysteine to its phenylalanine, the CDR3 spans 16 amino acids. Of the read, only the CDR3 DNA is kept; its 48 bases are in frame from base 1. CDR1 and CDR2 are drawn from the germline V gene: SQVTM, ANQGSEA. Here V drops 7 bases and J drops 3 bases, and the junction holds 14 bases not matched to any gene. Regarding this clone: What antigen it recognizes has not been identified. No per-base quality is available; no much larger clone lies one base away.

Library construction relied on the immunoSEQ multiplex PCR assay. RNA was extracted from all samples and reverse transcribed into cDNA, which served as template for TCR sequencing. SuperScript III was used for first-strand cDNA synthesis, primed with a 2:1 mix of oligo-dT and random hexamers. A synthetic immune receptor repertoire was used to measure amplification bias, and any remaining bias was corrected computationally. In the authors' own workflow: Raw reads were preprocessed to remove errors, and CDR3 was defined by IMGT conventions from the conserved cysteine to phenylalanine. Clonality was computed as 1 minus the Shannon entropy, with the entropy normalized by log2 of the number of productive unique TCRs. CD4 or CD8 identity of scalp clones was inferred by cross-referencing scalp TCRbeta sequences with sorted blood CD4 and CD8 repertoires. TCRdb stores this immuneACCESS table with in-frame sequences only. Part of the clones is absent; in the studies checked, under half of the shortfall reflects unresolved V genes, and no reason is known for the rest. The V and J calls and clone size come from that table; D and trimming were worked out from the DNA. The sample table records over 150,000 clones; about 53% of these occur just once. The ten largest account for more than 10% of the sample.

The sample here was CD8+ T cells sorted from blood, taken at week 24, from a patient treated with tofacitinib. This TCR was sampled from a human donor with alopecia areata. The chain couples TRBV29-1 to TRBJ2-2; 7 bases in the junction line up with TRBD2. The CDR3 protein sequence reads: CSATTGLAADTGELFF. The nucleotide sequence reads as follows: TGCAGCGCGACAACCGGGCTAGCGGCCGACACCGGGGAGCTGTTTTTT.